Below, 8 T cell receptor beta chains from the same sample are listed, as sequenced in a study of blood T cell repertoires in COVID-19. Profiled with immunoSEQ multiplex PCR; TCRdb holds only in-frame clones, not every one. The sample has roughly 160,000 clones; around four fifths are singletons. Sequenced input: peripheral blood. The receptors come from a woman older than 75 with COVID-19, enrolled during active disease.

This clone has only one observation. The sample contains more than one DNA sequence encoding this CDR3. The rearrangement uses TRBV28 and TRBJ1-3; no reliable D call. This CDR3 has 14 amino acids. Germline-derived CDR1 and CDR2 are MDHEN and SYDVKM. V gave up 6 bases and J gave up 2 bases, with 11 bases separating them. This chain's CDR3 is CASSPPGAGNTIYF. CDR3 in DNA: TGTGCCAGCAGCCCCCCCGGGGCTGGAAACACCATATATTTT.

The rearrangement links TRBV30 to TRBJ1-1; D is perhaps TRBD1 (5 bases). Germline lookup yields CDR1 GTSNPN and CDR2 SVGIG (reference sequence). V lost 1 base, J lost 11 bases, and 8 bases lay in between. This CDR3 is built from 10 residues. CDR3 coding DNA: TGTGCCTGGAGTGCAGGGAGGGCTTTCTTT. Translated: CAWSAGRAFF.

A single count supports this clone. V and J are TRBV19 and TRBJ2-1; D perhaps matches TRBD2 (7 bases). Germline V gives CDR1 LNHDA, CDR2 SQIVND (reference sequence). The CDR3 totals 15 residues. Trimming cost V 4 bases and J 0 bases, with 10 bases left between them. The CDR3 reads CASSSGGSSYNEQFF. The CDR3 DNA follows: TGTGCCAGTAGTAGCGGGGGCAGCTCCTACAATGAGCAGTTCTTC.

The V gene is TRBV6-5, the J gene TRBJ1-2, with D possibly matching TRBD1 (6 bases). This CDR3 spans 14 amino acids. CDR1 and CDR2 from the germline V gene are MNHEY and SVGAGI. Trimming pared 2 bases from V and 3 bases from J, leaving 10 bases between. Written as DNA, the CDR3 is TGTGCCAGCAGTTACAACAGGGCGCACTATGGCTACACCTTC. This codes for CASSYNRAHYGYTF.

The chain couples TRBV12-3 or TRBV12-4 to TRBJ2-3, with 7 bases matching TRBD2. V dropped 5 bases and J dropped 5; count of bases not matched to a gene: 4. CDR3 length: 13 amino acids. The CDR3, as DNA: TGTGCCAGCAGTCTCGGGACTATAGATACGCAGTATTTT. This translates into CASSLGTIDTQYF.

The chain is built from TRBV30 and TRBJ2-5, with TRBD1 matching 10 bases. In germline, CDR1 is GTSNPN, CDR2 SVGIG (reference sequence). There are 14 residues in the CDR3. Losses at the gene ends were 5 bases for V and 5 bases for J; bases not matched to a gene: 8. CDR3 protein: CAWASGTGVETQYF. CDR3 coding DNA: TGTGCCTGGGCCTCCGGGACAGGGGTTGAGACCCAGTACTTC.

The chain couples TRBV5-1 to TRBJ1-3; no definite D call. Between the trimmed V and J ends, which lost 5 bases and 3 bases, there was a span of 15 bases. The V gene's germline CDR1 is SGHRS and CDR2 YFSETQ. CDR3 size: 15 residues. The CDR3 DNA follows: TGCGCCAGCAGTACTTTAGGCGGAGATGGAAACACCATATATTTT. Translation: CASSTLGGDGNTIYF.

This sequence joins TRBV29-1 and TRBJ1-2, with D possibly being TRBD1 (5 bases). Germline V lookup: CDR1 SQVTM, CDR2 ANQGSEA. Deletions cut 5 bases from V and 8 bases from J, with 9 bases between. This CDR3 is 10 amino acids long. The CDR3: CSVLDSGYTF. Here the CDR3 DNA reads TGCAGCGTTCTCGACAGCGGCTACACCTTC.